This T cell receptor (beta chain) comes out of a study of blood T cell repertoires in COVID-19. Whole-study context: Donors in the United States, Italy and Spain gave samples during acute or convalescent COVID-19.

Only one count was recorded for this clone. The length of the CDR3 is 12 residues. Germline V gene lookup returns CDR1 SGHRS and CDR2 YFSETQ. Between the trimmed V and J ends, which lost 4 bases and 6 bases, there was a span of 11 bases. In the original workflow: Researchers report that nucleated cell counts were estimated from reference gene primer amplification. Sequencing used immunoSEQ multiplex PCR; TCRdb keeps in-frame clones, though not all of them. V and J calls and clone size follow that table, whereas D and trimming were derived from the DNA. The sample lists 250,000 or so clones; roughly 83% were seen once.

This clonotype originated in a man older than 75 with acute or convalescent COVID-19. Sequencing was performed on peripheral blood. The chain links TRBV5-1 to TRBJ2-7; D possibly corresponds to TRBD2 (6 bases). In DNA, the CDR3 is TGCGCCAGCAGCCAGGGACTCCGCGAGCAGTACTTC. This encodes CASSQGLREQYF.